Sequencing of this T cell receptor beta chain was carried out in a study of shared clonotypes between healthy human individuals. At the level of the study: Researchers drew samples from two women and a few men aged 18 to 49. Study-level results: Naive subsets generally exceeded memory subsets in estimated richness.

Several immunoSEQ plates received, in even portions, the genomic DNA of each subset. TCRdb's copy holds only in-frame clones and misses some; the assay was immunoSEQ multiplex PCR. Of approximately 980,000 clones in the sample, about 80% were seen once. In the CD4+ fraction, cells were divided into CD45RA+ naive and CD45RA-negative memory subsets. There are a few counts of this clone. What it binds is not known. Sequenced input: memory CD4+ T cells sorted from blood. Subset meaning: CD45RA-negative fraction. This clonotype was sampled from a man between 18 and 35 years old in good health.

CDR3 DNA: TGTGCCAGCAGTGGGGGCCCGGAAAAACTGTTTTTT. Protein: CASSGGPEKLFF. V usage is TRBV25-1 and J usage is TRBJ1-4; a weak D match, TRBD1 (5 bases). The CDR3 has 12 amino acids. Germline CDR1 and CDR2: MGHDK and SYGVNS. Trimming stripped 4 bases from V and 8 bases from J, with 8 bases between.